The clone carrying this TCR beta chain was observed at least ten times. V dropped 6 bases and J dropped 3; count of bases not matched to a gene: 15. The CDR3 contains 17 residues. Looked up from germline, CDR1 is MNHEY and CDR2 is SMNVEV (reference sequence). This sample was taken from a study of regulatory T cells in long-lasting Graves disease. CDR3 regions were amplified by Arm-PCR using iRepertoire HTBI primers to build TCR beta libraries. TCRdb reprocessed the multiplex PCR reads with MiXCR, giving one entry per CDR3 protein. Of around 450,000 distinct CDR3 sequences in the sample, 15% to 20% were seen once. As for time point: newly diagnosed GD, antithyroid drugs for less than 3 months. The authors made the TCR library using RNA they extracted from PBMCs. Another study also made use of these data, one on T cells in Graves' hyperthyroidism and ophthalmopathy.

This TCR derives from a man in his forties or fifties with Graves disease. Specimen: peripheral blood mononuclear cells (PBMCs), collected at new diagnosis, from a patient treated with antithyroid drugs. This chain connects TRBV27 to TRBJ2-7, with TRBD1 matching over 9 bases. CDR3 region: CASSLRGPGQGVYEQYF. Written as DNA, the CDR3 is TGTGCCAGCAGCCTAAGGGGACCGGGACAGGGCGTCTACGAGCAGTACTTC.